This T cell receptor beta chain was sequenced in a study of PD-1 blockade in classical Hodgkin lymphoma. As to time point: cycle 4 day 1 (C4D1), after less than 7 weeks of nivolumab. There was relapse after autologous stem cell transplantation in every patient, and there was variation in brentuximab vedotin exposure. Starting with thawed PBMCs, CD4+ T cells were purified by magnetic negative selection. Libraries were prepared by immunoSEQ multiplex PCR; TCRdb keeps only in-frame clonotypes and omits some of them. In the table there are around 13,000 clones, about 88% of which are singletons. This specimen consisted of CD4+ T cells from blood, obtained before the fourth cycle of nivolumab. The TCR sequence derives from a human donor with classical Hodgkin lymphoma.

The CDR3 nucleotides are TGTGCCAGCAGTGAACAGGGGGCTGATACGCAGTATTTT. Its translation is CASSEQGADTQYF. V is TRBV6-5 and J is TRBJ2-3; 9 nucleotides agree with TRBD1. J gave up 6 bases and V 5 bases, and 3 bases lay outside the gene matches. The CDR3 is 13 residues long. CDR1 MNHEY and CDR2 SVGAGI come from the germline V gene.